The present T cell receptor beta chain was sequenced within a study of blood T cell repertoires in COVID-19. The ends lost 3 bases at V and 3 bases at J; junction bases unmatched: 4. The CDR3 loop spans 14 amino acids. The germline gives CDR1 DFQATT, CDR2 SNEGSKA (reference sequence). Authors' analysis steps: Amplifying reference gene primers gave estimates of nucleated cell counts. TCRdb keeps only in-frame clones here, not all; method: immunoSEQ multiplex PCR. That table supplies the V and J calls and clone size; D and trimming were determined from the DNA. The sample lists some 3,500 clones, roughly three quarters occurring once.

The specimen was peripheral blood. This receptor was taken from a human donor in a cohort sampled during active COVID-19. The chain employs TRBV20-1 and TRBJ2-7; TRBD2 matches at 11 bases. The CDR3 reads CSASPSGGNYEQYF. The CDR3, as DNA: TGCAGTGCTAGTCCTAGCGGGGGGAACTACGAGCAGTACTTC.